What follows is one T cell receptor beta chain and its context. Its antigen is unidentified. The data were taken from a study of T-cell memory formation after mild COVID-19. Germline CDR1 and CDR2: SGHTA and FQGNSA. With 5 bases removed from V and 5 bases from J, the gap between germline ends came to 15 bases. The CDR3 contains 14 residues. TCR alpha and TCR beta cDNA libraries carrying sample barcodes and UMIs were produced by 5'RACE using constant-segment primers. MiXCR, applied by TCRdb to the 5' RACE reads, yields one record per CDR3 protein. The sample has 400,000 to 500,000 distinct CDR3 sequences; approximately 19% are singletons. Study-level points and caveats: Clones that contracted from day 15 to 85 were balanced CD4/CD8, while later expanders leaned CD4+. Prior to infection, memory already included some responding clones, suggesting cross-reactive memory joined. Contracting CD4+ clones sat mainly in CM and EM; CD8+ in EMRA.

The rearrangement joins TRBV7-2 to TRBJ1-2, with D maybe TRBD1 (6 bases). The sample comprised PBMCs or a T cell subset sorted from them (not recorded which). The receptor was derived from a man between 18 and 35 years old who had mild COVID-19 (a few samples of this study predate the infection). Cell type and time point are not known. The CDR3 DNA reads as TGTGCCAGCAGCCCATGGGGGGCGCAGTATGGCTACACCTTC. Translated: CASSPWGAQYGYTF.